This TCR beta chain was captured by sequencing in a study of yellow fever vaccine responses in identical twins. The study's findings and limits: Twins' vaccine T cell response reportedly gave the appearance of partial convergence and partial personalization.

About this clonotype: As yet, its antigen is unknown.

The CDR3 covers 12 residues. Trimming cost V 4 bases and J 3 bases, with 6 bases left between them. Germline V gene lookup returns CDR1 LGHNA and CDR2 YNFKEQ. TCRdb ran MiXCR on the RT-PCR reads and lists one entry per CDR3 protein. The data show 2,000 to 2,500 distinct CDR3 sequences, 70% to 85% seen once. This clonotype originated in a female donor who received the yellow fever vaccine. The chain is built from TRBV4-2 and TRBJ1-2; no clear D gene. The specimen comprised T cells from blood (PBMCs), unsorted or a sorted subset (not recorded which), sampled before or after yellow fever vaccination (not recorded which). CDR3 sequence reads: CASSLGDYGYTF. As DNA, the CDR3 is TGTGCCAGCAGCCTCGGGGACTATGGCTACACCTTC.